This TCR beta chain was found in a study of CD8 T cells in Susac syndrome. Sequencing of TCR beta, carried out with a high-throughput approach, was applied to CD8+ and CD4+ T cells from the blood. This CDR3 has 13 residues. Germline-derived CDR1 and CDR2 are GTSNPN and SVGIG (reference sequence). V lost 3 bases, J lost 6 bases, and 9 bases lay in between. Random hexamers were used to reverse transcribe the RNA input (0.5 to 1 ug). By means of immunoSEQ multiplex PCR, TCR beta CDR3 spanning 54 Vbeta and 13 Jbeta underwent amplification. A single record per CDR3 protein comes from TCRdb applying MiXCR to the immunoSEQ multiplex PCR reads. The table includes 100,000 to 150,000 distinct CDR3 sequences, around 86% detected once.

The receptor comes from a human donor with multiple sclerosis. The chain joins TRBV30 to TRBJ1-6; D gene ambiguous. The sample was CD8+ T cells from PBMCs. This chain's CDR3 is CAWSALSNSPLHF. The CDR3 nucleotides are TGTGCCTGGAGCGCACTGAGTAATTCACCCCTCCACTTT.